This T cell receptor (beta chain) was identified in a study of T cells in localized non-small cell lung cancer (dated by TCRdb to 2019 to 2021). In terms of the full investigation: T cell repertoires of 236 early-stage NSCLC patients were analyzed, with tumors being compared against uninvolved tumor-adjacent lungs. The mean age of the NSCLC patients was under 70 years, with approximately 130 men and around 100 women. The cohort was made up of fewer than 250 treatment-naive NSCLC patients whose localized lung tumors had been resected. Overall study outcomes, separate from this receptor: A median of roughly 60 of the top 100 tumor clones turned up in the paired uninvolved adjacent lung, and approximately 30 of those clones also ranked among the top 100 of that same adjacent lung. Because multi-region sequencing of the tumors was not done, intratumor heterogeneity could not be ruled out. Uninvolved tumor-adjacent lung showed the highest T cell clonality, higher than tumor, which suggests more focused antigenic responses in the adjacent lung. Because the study design was exploratory, TCR variables were selected using unadjusted p-values without false-discovery rate correction. Longer overall survival was associated with higher T cell density in blood, whereas shorter survival was associated with higher clonality in adjacent lung.

This clone was seen a few times. Its antigen has not been determined. Base-call qualities are not available, and no considerably larger clone is one nucleotide away. TCR beta CDR3 regions were sequenced from DNA using the immunoSEQ Assay. Per the original workflow: To compute T cell density, TCR beta template counts were normalized to usable DNA, which was estimated by amplifying housekeeping genes. Richness was estimated with the preseqR package, extrapolating to 400,000 templates for PBMC samples and 120,000 templates for tissue samples. Clonality was calculated as one minus Pielou's evenness. To identify tissue-enriched TCRs, differential abundance testing was run on productive amino-acid clonotypes with a minimum total count of 5 and an alpha of 0.1. Repertoire overlap between compartments was quantified with the Jaccard Index and Morisita Overlap Index. TCR beta CDR3s were clustered by GLIPH together with public tetramer-defined viral CDR3s, and at least three viral sequences plus V-gene enrichment were required for viral motifs. This is the immuneACCESS table as TCRdb keeps it, with only in-frame sequences that have V and J called. A part of the clones is gone; compared with another copy, unresolved V genes explain less than half, and the rest is unexplained. V and J calls and clone size are as listed in that table; D and trimming were resolved from the DNA. This sample comprises fewer than 13,000 clones, 70% to 75% of them detected only once. Under 35% of the sample rests with the top ten.

The CDR3 numbers 16 residues from cysteine through phenylalanine. The read is trimmed to its CDR3 DNA, 48 bases read in frame from base 1. Relative to germline, V is missing 5 bases and J is missing 0 bases, with 8 bases of the junction outside any gene match. CDR1 MGHRA and CDR2 YSYEKL are derived from the germline V gene. At diagnosis, tumor, uninvolved tumor-adjacent lung and peripheral blood were collected and then preserved as a mix of FFPE and fresh-frozen material. For TCR repertoire profiling, blood samples were analyzed in the form of peripheral blood mononuclear cells. The chain is encoded by TRBV4-1 joined to TRBJ1-2; 8 central bases correspond to TRBD1. The TCR originated in an older male donor with stage I lung adenocarcinoma. The sequenced sample was peripheral blood, obtained before any cancer treatment. The nucleotides are TGCGCCAGCAGCTCCAGAACAGGGGGGTCTAACTATGGCTACACCTTC. Its coded protein is CASSSRTGGSNYGYTF.